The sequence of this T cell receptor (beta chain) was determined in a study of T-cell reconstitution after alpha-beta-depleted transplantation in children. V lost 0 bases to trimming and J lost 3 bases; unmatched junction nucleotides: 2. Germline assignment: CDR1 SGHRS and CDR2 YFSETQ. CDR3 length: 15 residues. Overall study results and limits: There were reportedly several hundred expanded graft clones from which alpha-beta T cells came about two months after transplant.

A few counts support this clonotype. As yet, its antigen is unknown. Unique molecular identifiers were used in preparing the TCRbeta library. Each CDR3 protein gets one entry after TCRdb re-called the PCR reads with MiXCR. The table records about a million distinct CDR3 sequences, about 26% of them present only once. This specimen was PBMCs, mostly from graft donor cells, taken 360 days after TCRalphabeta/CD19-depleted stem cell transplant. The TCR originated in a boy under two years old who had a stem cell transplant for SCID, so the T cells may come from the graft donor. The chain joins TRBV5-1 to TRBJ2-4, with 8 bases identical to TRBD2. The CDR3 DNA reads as TGCGCCAGCAGCTTGGAGAGCGGGGGCAAAAACATTCAGTACTTC. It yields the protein CASSLESGGKNIQYF.